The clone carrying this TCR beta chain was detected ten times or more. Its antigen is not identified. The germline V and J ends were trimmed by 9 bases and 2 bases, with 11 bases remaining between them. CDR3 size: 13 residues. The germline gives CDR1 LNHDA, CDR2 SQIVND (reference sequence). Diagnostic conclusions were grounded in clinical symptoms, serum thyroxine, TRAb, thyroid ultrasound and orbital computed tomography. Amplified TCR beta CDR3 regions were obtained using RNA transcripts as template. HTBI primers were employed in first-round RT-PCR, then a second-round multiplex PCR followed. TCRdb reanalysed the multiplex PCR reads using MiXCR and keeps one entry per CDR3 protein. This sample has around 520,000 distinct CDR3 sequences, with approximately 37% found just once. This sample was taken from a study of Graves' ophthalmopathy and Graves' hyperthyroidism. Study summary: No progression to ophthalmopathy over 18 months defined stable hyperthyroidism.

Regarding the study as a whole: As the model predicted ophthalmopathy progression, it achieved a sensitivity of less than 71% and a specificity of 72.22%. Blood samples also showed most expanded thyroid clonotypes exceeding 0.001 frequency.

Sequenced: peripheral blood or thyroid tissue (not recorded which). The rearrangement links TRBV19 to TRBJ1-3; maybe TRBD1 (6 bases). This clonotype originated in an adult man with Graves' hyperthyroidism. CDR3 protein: CASRQVAGNTIYF. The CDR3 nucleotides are TGTGCCAGCCGACAGGTTGCTGGAAACACCATATATTTT.